This T cell receptor beta chain comes out of a study of human T cells and chemical hapten exposure. This CDR3 is built from 17 residues. With 3 bases clipped from V and 5 bases from J, the junction kept 7 bases outside the gene matches. There are a few counts of this clonotype. Its antigen is unidentified. Time point given: patch test 3, about 24 weeks after DPC sensitization. This sample's treatment: therapeutic diphenylcyclopropenone sensitization with weekly scalp DPC. TCRdb reprocessed the RACE reads via MiXCR and lists one record per CDR3 protein. The sample includes about 160,000 distinct CDR3 sequences, roughly 26% seen only once; the top ten take approximately 2.3%. Points from the study as a whole: Controls formed significantly fewer large CDR3 similarity clusters than expanded TCRs did. Donors in the study had alopecia, meaning their immune response may differ from healthy people's.

The sample was whole blood, taken in connection with sensitization to the hapten diphenylcyclopropenone (DPC). The TCR comes from a woman under 30 with alopecia areata. Some clones in this sample may be carry-over from other donors' samples. The chain links TRBV12-3 or TRBV12-4 to TRBJ2-2; TRBD2 matches 12 bases. This CDR3 reads CASSFLAGGPWTGELFF. CDR3 bases: TGTGCCAGCAGTTTCCTAGCGGGAGGGCCGTGGACCGGGGAGCTGTTTTTT.